Described below is a single TCR beta chain sequence and its context. Its target is unknown. The entry originates in a study of shared clonotypes between healthy human individuals. Study findings and constraints: Relative to their counterparts shared across all four donors, non-shared clonotypes exhibited diminished generation probabilities.

Trimming stripped 0 bases from V and 7 bases from J, with 7 bases between. This CDR3 comprises 13 residues. CDR1 and CDR2 from the germline V gene are SGHNT and YYREEE (reference sequence). The protocol was immunoSEQ multiplex PCR, while the TCRdb copy is restricted to in-frame clones and leaves out a portion. This sample yields about 2.4 million clones, of which 90% to 95% are seen a single time; 0.13% to 0.15% belongs to the top ten. The donor population consisted of healthy HIV-negative adults with no recent acute infections or vaccinations. Sample: naive CD4+ T cells sorted from blood. Subset indicated: CD45RA+ positively selected. The chain links TRBV5-4 to TRBJ1-4; no clear D gene. This receptor was obtained from a man younger than 35 in good health. The CDR3 protein is CASSLAGREKLFF. The CDR3 DNA follows: TGTGCCAGCAGCTTGGCCGGTCGTGAAAAACTGTTTTTT.